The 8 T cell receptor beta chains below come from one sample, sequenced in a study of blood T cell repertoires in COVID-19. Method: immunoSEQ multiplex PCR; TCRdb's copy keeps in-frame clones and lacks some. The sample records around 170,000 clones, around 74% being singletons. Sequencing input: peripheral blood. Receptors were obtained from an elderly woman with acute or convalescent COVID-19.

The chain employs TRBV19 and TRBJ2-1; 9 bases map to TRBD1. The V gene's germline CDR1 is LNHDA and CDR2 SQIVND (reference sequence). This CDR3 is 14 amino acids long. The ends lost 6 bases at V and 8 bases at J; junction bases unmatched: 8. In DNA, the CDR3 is TGTGCCAGTAGGGGACGGGACAGGGAATATGAGCAGTTCTTC. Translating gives CASRGRDREYEQFF.

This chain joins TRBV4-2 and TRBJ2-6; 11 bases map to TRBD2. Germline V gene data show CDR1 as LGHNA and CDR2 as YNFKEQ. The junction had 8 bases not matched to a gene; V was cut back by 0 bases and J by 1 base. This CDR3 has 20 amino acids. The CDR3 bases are TGTGCCAGCAGCCAAGAACCCTCACTAGCGGGAGTGTCTGGGGCCAACGTCCTGACTTTC. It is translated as CASSQEPSLAGVSGANVLTF.

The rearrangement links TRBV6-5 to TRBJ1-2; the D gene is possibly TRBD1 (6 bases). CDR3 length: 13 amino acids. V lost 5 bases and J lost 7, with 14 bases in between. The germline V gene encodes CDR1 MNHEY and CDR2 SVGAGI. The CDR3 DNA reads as TGTGCCAGCAGTCGCCGGGACACTTCTGGCTACACCTTC. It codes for CASSRRDTSGYTF.

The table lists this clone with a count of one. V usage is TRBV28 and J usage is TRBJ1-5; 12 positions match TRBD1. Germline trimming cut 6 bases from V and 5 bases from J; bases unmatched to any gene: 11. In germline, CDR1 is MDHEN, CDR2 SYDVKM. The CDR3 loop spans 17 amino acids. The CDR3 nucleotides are TGTGCCAGCAGCCCGCCGGGACAGGGGGCTGTAGATCAGCCCCAGCATTTT. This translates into CASSPPGQGAVDQPQHF.

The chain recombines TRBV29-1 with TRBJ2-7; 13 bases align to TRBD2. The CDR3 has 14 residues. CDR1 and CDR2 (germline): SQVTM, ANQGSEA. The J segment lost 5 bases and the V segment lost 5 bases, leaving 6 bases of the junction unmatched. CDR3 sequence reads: CSVSWTSGRNEQYF. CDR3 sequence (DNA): TGCAGCGTTTCGTGGACTAGCGGGAGAAACGAGCAGTACTTC.

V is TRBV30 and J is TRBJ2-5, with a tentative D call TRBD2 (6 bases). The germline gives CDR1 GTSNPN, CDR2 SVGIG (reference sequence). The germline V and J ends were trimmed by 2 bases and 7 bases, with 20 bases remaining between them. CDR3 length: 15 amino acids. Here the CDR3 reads CAWSPKGPRRGTQYF. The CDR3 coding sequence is TGTGCCTGGAGTCCTAAGGGCCCGCGGCGGGGGACCCAGTACTTC.

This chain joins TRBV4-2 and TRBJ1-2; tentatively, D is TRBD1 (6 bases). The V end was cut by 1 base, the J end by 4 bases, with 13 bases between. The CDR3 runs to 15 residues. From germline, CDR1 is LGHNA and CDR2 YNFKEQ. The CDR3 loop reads CASSQGSGDLYGYTF. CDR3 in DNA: TGTGCCAGCAGCCAAGGTTCAGGGGACCTCTATGGCTACACCTTC.

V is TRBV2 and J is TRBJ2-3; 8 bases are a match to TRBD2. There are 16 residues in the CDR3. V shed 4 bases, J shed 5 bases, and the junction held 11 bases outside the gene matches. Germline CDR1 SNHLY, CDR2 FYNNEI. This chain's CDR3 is CASSGHAGAGEDTQYF. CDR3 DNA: TGTGCCAGCAGTGGGCATGCGGGAGCGGGGGAAGATACGCAGTATTTT.